The clone carrying this T cell receptor (beta chain) was observed a handful of times. TCRdb re-analysed the RT-PCR reads in MiXCR, keeping a single row per CDR3 protein. The table records approximately 700,000 distinct CDR3 sequences, around 13% of them present only once. These data originate in a study of response to subunit inactivated influenza vaccine. V shed 1 base and J 1 base; nucleotides not matched to a gene: 15. CDR1 is MDHEN and CDR2 is SYDVKM in the germline V gene. The CDR3 loop spans 20 amino acids. The sequence was obtained from a man aged 50-60 years who received an inactivated influenza vaccine. The sequencing used PBMCs from blood, collected 14 days before vaccination. This chain uses TRBV28 with TRBJ2-1, with 8 bases identical to TRBD2. The CDR3 bases are TGTGCCAGCAGTTTATTCCCGAGGGGAGAGCGGGGGAAATCCTACAATGAGCAGTTCTTC. Residues: CASSLFPRGERGKSYNEQFF.